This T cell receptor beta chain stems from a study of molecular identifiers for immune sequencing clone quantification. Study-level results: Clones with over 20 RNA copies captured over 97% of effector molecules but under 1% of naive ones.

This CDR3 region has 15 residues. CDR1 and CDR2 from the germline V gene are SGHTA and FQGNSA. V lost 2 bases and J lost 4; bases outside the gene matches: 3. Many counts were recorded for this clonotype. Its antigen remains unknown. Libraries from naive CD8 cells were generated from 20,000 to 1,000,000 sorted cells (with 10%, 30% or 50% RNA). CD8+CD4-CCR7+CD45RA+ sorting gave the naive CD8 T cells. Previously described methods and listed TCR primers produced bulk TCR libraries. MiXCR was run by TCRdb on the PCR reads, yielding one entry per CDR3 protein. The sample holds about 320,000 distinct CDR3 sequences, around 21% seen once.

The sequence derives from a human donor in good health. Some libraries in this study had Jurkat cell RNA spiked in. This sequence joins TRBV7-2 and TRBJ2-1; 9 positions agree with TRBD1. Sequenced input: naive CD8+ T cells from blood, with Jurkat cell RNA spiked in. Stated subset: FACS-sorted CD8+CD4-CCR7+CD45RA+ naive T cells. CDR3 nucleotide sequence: TGTGCCAGCAGCTTACGACAGGGGGTGTACAATGAGCAGTTCTTC. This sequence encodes CASSLRQGVYNEQFF.